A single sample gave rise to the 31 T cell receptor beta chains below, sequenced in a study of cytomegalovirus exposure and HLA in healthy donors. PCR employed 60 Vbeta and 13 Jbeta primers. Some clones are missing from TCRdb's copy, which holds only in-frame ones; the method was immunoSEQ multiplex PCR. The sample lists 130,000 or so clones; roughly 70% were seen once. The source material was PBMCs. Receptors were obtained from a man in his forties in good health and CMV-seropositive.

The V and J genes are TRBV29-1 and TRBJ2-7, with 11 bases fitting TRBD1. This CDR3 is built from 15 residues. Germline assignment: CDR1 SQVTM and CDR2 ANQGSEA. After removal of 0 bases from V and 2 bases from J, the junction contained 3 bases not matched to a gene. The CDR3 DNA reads TGCAGCGTTGAAGATACGGGACAGGGGGCCTACGAGCAGTACTTC. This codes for CSVEDTGQGAYEQYF.

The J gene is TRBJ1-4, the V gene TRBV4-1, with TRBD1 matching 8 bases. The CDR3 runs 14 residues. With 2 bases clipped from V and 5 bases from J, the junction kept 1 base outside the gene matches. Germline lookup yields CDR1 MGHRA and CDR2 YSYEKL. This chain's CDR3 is CASSQRQGNEKLFF. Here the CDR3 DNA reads TGCGCCAGCAGCCAAAGACAGGGGAATGAAAAACTGTTTTTT.

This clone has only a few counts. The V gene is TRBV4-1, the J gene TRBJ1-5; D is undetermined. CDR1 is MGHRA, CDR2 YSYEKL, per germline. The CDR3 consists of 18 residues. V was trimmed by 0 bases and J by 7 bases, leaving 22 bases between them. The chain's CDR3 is CASSQDIPGFMTGQPQHF. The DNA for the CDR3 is TGCGCCAGCAGCCAAGATATCCCCGGGTTTATGACGGGACAGCCCCAGCATTTT.

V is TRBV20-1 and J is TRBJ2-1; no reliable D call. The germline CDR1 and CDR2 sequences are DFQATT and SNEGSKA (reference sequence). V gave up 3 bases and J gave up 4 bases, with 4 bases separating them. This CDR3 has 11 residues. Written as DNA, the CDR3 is TGCAGTGCTAGGGAGTACAATGAGCAGTTCTTC. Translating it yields CSAREYNEQFF.

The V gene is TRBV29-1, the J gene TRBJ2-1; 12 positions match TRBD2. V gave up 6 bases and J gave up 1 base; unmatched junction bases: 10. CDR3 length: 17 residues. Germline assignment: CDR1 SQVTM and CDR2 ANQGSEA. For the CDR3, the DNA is TGCAGCGTGGGGGCCCTAGCGGGGGGGCAGTCCTACAATGAGCAGTTCTTC. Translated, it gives CSVGALAGGQSYNEQFF.

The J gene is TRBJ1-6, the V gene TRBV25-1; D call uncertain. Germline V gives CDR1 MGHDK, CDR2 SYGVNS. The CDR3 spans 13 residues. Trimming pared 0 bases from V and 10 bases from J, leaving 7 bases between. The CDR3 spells CASSEYGRSPLHF. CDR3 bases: TGTGCCAGCAGTGAATATGGGAGATCACCCCTCCACTTT.

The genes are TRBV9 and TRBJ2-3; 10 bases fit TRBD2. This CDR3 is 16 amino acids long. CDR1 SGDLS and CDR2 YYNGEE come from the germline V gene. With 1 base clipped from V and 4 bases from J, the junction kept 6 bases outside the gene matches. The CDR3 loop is CASSVLPSGSADTQYF. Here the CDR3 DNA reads TGTGCCAGCAGCGTATTGCCTAGCGGGAGCGCAGATACGCAGTATTTT.

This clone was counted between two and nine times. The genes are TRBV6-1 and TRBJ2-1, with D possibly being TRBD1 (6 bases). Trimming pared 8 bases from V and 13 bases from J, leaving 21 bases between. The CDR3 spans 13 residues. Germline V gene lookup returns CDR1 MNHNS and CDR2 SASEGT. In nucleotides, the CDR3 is TGTGCCAGCGGACAAAACAGGGAATGGATCCAGTTCTTC. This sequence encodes CASGQNREWIQFF.

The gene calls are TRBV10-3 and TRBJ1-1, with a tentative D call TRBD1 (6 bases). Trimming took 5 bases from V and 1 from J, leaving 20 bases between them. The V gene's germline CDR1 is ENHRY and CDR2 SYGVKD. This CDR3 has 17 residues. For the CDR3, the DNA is TGTGCCATCAGTAAAACGACAGGCCACGAATCGAACACTGAAGCTTTCTTT. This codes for CAISKTTGHESNTEAFF.

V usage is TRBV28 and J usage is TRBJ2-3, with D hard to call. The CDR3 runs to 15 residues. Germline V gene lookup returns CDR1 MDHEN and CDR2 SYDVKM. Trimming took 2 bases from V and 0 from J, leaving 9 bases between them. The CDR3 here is CASSLGVISTDTQYF. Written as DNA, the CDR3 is TGTGCCAGCAGTTTAGGAGTAATTAGCACAGATACGCAGTATTTT.

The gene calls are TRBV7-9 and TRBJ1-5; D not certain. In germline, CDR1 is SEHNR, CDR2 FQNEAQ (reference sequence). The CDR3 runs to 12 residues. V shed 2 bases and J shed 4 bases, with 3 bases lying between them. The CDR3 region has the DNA TGTGCCAGCAGCTTACCAAATCAGCCCCAGCATTTT. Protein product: CASSLPNQPQHF.

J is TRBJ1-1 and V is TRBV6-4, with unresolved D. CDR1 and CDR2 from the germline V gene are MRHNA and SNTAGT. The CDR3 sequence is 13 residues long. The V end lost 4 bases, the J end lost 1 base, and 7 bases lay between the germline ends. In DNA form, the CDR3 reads TGTGCCAGCAGTGTCGAACAGAACACTGAAGCTTTCTTT. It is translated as CASSVEQNTEAFF.

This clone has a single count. CDR3 DNA: TGTGCCAGCAGCAGGGGTAGCGGGAGAAGCGACGAGCAGTACTTC. Translated, it gives CASSRGSGRSDEQYF. The chain links TRBV11-2 to TRBJ2-7, with TRBD2 matching over 9 bases. CDR3 length equals 15 residues. The germline CDR1 and CDR2 sequences are SGHAT and FQNNGV. V lost 5 bases and J lost 5; bases outside the gene matches: 10.

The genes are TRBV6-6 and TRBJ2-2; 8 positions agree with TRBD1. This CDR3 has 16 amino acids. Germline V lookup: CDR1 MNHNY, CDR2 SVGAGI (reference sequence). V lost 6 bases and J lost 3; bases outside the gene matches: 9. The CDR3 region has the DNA TGTGCCAGCAGCTTGGGACAGGAGCTTTACACCGGGGAGCTGTTTTTT. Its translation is CASSLGQELYTGELFF.

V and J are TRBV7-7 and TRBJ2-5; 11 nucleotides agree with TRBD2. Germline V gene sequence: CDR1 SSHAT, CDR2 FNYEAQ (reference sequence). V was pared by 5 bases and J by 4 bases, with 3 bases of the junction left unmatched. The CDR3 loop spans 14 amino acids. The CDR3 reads CASSTGLAGETQYF. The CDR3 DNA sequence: TGTGCCAGCAGCACTGGACTAGCGGGAGAGACCCAGTACTTC.

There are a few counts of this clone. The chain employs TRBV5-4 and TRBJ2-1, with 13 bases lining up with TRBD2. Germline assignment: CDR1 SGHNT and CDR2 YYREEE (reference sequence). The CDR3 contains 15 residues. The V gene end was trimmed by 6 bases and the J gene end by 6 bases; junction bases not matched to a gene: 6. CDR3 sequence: CASTPTSGRANEQFF. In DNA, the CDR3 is TGTGCCAGCACCCCCACTAGCGGGAGGGCCAATGAGCAGTTCTTC.

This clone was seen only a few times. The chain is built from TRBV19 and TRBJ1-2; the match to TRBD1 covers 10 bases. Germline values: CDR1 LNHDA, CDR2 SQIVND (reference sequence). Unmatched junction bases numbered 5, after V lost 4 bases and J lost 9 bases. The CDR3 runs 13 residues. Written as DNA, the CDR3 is TGTGCCAGTAGTACCGGGACAGGGGTTAGCTACACCTTC. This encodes CASSTGTGVSYTF.

The CDR3: CSAPSVYGYTF. The CDR3 nucleotides read TGCAGTGCTCCTTCAGTATATGGCTACACCTTC. This chain joins TRBV20-1 and TRBJ1-2; no clear D gene. Germline V lookup: CDR1 DFQATT, CDR2 SNEGSKA (reference sequence). The CDR3 is 11 amino acids. The V and J ends lost 5 bases and 5 bases respectively, with 9 bases between them.

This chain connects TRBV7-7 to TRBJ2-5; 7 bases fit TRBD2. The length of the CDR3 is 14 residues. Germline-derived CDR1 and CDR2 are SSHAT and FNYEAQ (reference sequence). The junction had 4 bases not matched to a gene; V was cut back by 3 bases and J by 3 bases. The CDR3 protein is CASSLVGTKETQYF. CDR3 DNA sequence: TGTGCCAGCAGCTTGGTCGGGACTAAAGAGACCCAGTACTTC.

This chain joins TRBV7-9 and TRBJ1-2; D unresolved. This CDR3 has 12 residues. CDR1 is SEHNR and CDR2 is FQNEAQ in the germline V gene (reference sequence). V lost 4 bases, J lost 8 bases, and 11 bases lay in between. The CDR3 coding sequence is TGTGCCAGCAGCTCCGAACCGGGAGGCTACACCTTC. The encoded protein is CASSSEPGGYTF.

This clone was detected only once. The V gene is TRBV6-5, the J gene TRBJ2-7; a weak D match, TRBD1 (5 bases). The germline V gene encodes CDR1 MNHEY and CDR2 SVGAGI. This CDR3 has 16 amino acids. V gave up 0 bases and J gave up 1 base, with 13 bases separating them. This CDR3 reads CASSYSSGKHSYEQYF. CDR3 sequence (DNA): TGTGCCAGCAGTTACTCCTCAGGGAAACATTCCTACGAGCAGTACTTC.

CDR3 nucleotides: TGTGCCAGCACGTGGGGGGACAATGAGCAGTTCTTC. This encodes CASTWGDNEQFF. The J gene is TRBJ2-1, the V gene TRBV28; possibly TRBD2 for D (6 bases). Germline CDR1 is MDHEN and CDR2 is SYDVKM. This CDR3 is 12 amino acids long. V lost 7 bases and J lost 5, with 9 bases in between.

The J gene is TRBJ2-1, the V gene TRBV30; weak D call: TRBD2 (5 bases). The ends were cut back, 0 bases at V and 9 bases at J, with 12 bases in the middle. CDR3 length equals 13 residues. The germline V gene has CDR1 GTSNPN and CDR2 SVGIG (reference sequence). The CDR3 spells CAWSVLWAGEQFF. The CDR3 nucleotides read TGTGCCTGGAGTGTACTATGGGCGGGTGAGCAGTTCTTC.

The CDR3 region is CASSSGLAGLGKNIQYF. CDR3 DNA sequence: TGTGCCAGCAGCTCGGGACTAGCGGGACTCGGCAAAAACATTCAGTACTTC. The chain combines TRBV5-4 with TRBJ2-4; TRBD2 matches 13 bases. V was pared by 3 bases and J by 3 bases, with 6 bases of the junction left unmatched. The CDR3 sequence is 17 residues long. Germline loops: CDR1 SGHNT, CDR2 YYREEE (reference sequence).

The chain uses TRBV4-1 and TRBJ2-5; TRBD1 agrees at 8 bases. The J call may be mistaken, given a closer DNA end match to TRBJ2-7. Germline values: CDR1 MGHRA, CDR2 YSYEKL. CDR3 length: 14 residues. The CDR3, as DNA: TGCGCCAGCAGCCAAGAGGACAGGGCCAACGAGCAGTACTTC. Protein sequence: CASSQEDRANEQYF.

CDR3 protein: CASSIVGGAGETQYF. For the CDR3, the DNA is TGTGCCAGTAGTATAGTCGGGGGGGCCGGGGAGACCCAGTACTTC. This chain links TRBV19 with TRBJ2-5, with 8 bases identical to TRBD2. The CDR3 consists of 15 residues. Germline CDR1 and CDR2: LNHDA and SQIVND (reference sequence). V was pared by 1 base and J by 5 bases, with 6 bases of the junction left unmatched.

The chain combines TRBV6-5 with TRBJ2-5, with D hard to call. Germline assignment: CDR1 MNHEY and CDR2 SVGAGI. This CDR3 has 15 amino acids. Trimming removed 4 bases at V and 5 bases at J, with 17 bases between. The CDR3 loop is CASSSITRPGETQYF. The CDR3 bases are TGTGCCAGCAGTTCGATAACTCGACCCGGGGAGACCCAGTACTTC.

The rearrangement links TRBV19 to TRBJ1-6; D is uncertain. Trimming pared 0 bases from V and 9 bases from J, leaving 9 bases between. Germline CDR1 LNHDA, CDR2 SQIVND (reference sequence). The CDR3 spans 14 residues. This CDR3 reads CASSIDREPSPLHF. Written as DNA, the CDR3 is TGTGCCAGTAGTATAGACCGGGAACCTTCACCCCTCCACTTT. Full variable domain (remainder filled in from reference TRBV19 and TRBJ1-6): DGGITQSPKYLFRKEGQNVTLSCEQNLNHDAMYWYRQDPGQGLRLIYYSQIVNDFQKGDIAEGYSVSREKKESFPLTVTSAQKNPTAFYLCASSIDREPSPLHFGNGTRLTVT.

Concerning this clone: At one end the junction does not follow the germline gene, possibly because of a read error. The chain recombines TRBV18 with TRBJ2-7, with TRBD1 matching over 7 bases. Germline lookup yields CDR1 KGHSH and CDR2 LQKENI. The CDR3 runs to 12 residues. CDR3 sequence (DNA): TGTGCCAGCTCACCATGGGCCGGGACAGTTAACTTC. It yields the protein CASSPWAGTVNF.

CDR3 loop: CASSYSRQLNEQFF. CDR3 DNA: TGTGCCAGCAGTTACTCGAGACAGCTCAATGAGCAGTTCTTC. The rearrangement joins TRBV6-6 to TRBJ2-1, with D possibly being TRBD1 (5 bases). Germline assignment: CDR1 MNHNY and CDR2 SVGAGI (reference sequence). This CDR3 comprises 14 residues. Trimming pared 0 bases from V and 6 bases from J, leaving 9 bases between.

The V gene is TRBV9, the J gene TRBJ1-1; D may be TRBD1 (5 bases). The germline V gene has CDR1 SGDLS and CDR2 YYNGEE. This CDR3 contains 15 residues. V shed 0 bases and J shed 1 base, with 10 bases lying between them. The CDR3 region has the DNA TGTGCCAGCAGCGTAGCTTATAGGGGGAACACTGAAGCTTTCTTT. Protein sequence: CASSVAYRGNTEAFF.